The rows below give T cell receptor beta chains drawn from one sample of a study of radiation and T cells in renal cell carcinoma. Here immunoSEQ multiplex PCR was the method, and the copy in TCRdb shows in-frame clones only, minus some. The top ten hold approximately 6.9% of the sample, which has roughly 100,000 clones, 75% to 85% seen once. Here the sequenced sample was blood, taken from a patient whose treatment included radiotherapy and nephrectomy. Receptors originate from a man aged 55-75 years with renal cell carcinoma. The CDR3 runs from the conserved cysteine through the conserved F or W. A D gene is named only where the DNA matches it firmly. Clone size is given for some rows only: seen once, a few or many times, or a class if the clone is expanded.

TRBJ2-2,.,.,TRBV30,TGTGCCTGGAGTGTAACCGCCGGGGAGCTGTTTTTT,CAWSVTAGELFF
TRBJ1-2,.,TRBD1,TRBV6-5,TGTGCCAGCAGTTACGGGGCAGGGGGTAACTATGGCTACACCTTC,CASSYGAGGNYGYTF
TRBJ1-5,.,.,TRBV19,TGTGCCAGTAGTATAGGTGTCCGGGGTCTCAATCAGCCCCAGCATTTT,CASSIGVRGLNQPQHF
TRBJ1-5,once,.,TRBV10-3,TGTGCCATCAGTGAGGGCAAGGGATACAATCAGCCCCAGCATTTT,CAISEGKGYNQPQHF
TRBJ2-3,.,.,TRBV6-1,TGTGCCAGCAGTCAGAGAAGGAATACGCAGTATTTT,CASSQRRNTQYF
TRBJ1-1,.,TRBD1,TRBV5-1,TGCGCCAGCAGCTTGGCCCCGGGACAGCTGCGCTTGAACACTGAAGCTTTCTTT,CASSLAPGQLRLNTEAFF
TRBJ1-2,once,.,TRBV27,TGTGCCAGCAGCCTAAGCCCCTTTAACAGGGTAGATCCGTATGGCTACACCTTC,CASSLSPFNRVDPYGYTF
TRBJ2-1,.,.,TRBV11-3,TGTGCCAGCAGCTCGGAAGACAATGAGCAGTTCTTC,CASSSEDNEQFF
TRBJ2-2,.,.,TRBV15,TGTGCCACCAGCAGAGATAAAGCGGGCTGGGAGCTGTTTTTT,CATSRDKAGWELFF
TRBJ2-7,.,.,TRBV23-1,TGCGCCAGCAGTCAATCTGGGCTCTACGAGCAGTACTTC,CASSQSGLYEQYF
TRBJ2-7,.,.,TRBV5-1,TGCGCCAGCAGCGTGGGGGGCGTTGGCTACGAGCAGTACTTC,CASSVGGVGYEQYF
TRBJ1-4,.,TRBD1,TRBV10-3,TGTGCCATCAAGGGACAGTCAGGAAATGAAAAACTGTTTTTT,CAIKGQSGNEKLFF
TRBJ2-1,.,.,TRBV11-2,TGTGCCAGCAGCTTAGGTAACAATGAGCAGTTCTTC,CASSLGNNEQFF
TRBJ1-1,.,.,TRBV4-1,TGCGCCAGCAGCCAAGAAAGATTCCCAGGGACGAACACTGAAGCTTTCTTT,CASSQERFPGTNTEAFF
TRBJ2-7,.,TRBD2,TRBV5-5,TGTGCCAGCAGCGTCCCCCGGACTAGCGGGATCTACGAGCAGTACTTC,CASSVPRTSGIYEQYF
TRBJ2-7,.,TRBD2,TRBV4-1,TGCGCCAGCAGCCAACAAAGAGGTGGGCGGCTAGCGGGAGTGACCTACGAGCAGTACTTC,CASSQQRGGRLAGVTYEQYF
TRBJ2-2,.,.,TRBV19,TGTGCCAGTCGCGCCGGGGAGCTGTTTTTT,CASRAGELFF
TRBJ2-3,.,.,TRBV28,TGTGCCAGCAGTTTCGCAAGCACAGATACGCAGTATTTT,CASSFASTDTQYF
TRBJ1-1,.,TRBD1,TRBV4-2,TGTGCCAGCAGCGCGGACAGGGGGTCTGAAGCTTTCTTT,CASSADRGSEAFF
TRBJ1-4,.,.,TRBV5-1,TGCGCCAGCAGCTTGGGGTCGAGGACGGAAAAACTGTTTTTT,CASSLGSRTEKLFF
TRBJ2-5,once,.,TRBV20-1,TGCAGTGCTAGGTTGGGAGAGACCCAGTACTTC,CSARLGETQYF
TRBJ1-1,.,TRBD1,TRBV7-9,TGTGCCAGCCTTCGGACAGGGAACACTGAAGCTTTCTTT,CASLRTGNTEAFF
TRBJ2-2,.,.,TRBV18,TGTGCCAGCTCAGCTGCGCGGGCCGGGGAGCTGTTTTTT,CASSAARAGELFF
TRBJ1-5,once,.,TRBV18,TGTGCCAGCTCACGTGAAGGCGGGGATAGCAATCAGCCCCAGCATTTT,CASSREGGDSNQPQHF
TRBJ2-7,once,TRBD2,TRBV11-1,TGTGCCAGCAGCCCCGGGACTAGCGGATCCTACGAGCAGTACTTC,CASSPGTSGSYEQYF
TRBJ2-7,.,TRBD1,TRBV7-9,TGTGCCAGCAGCTTAAGTACAGGGGGTCACTACGAGCAGTACTTC,CASSLSTGGHYEQYF
TRBJ1-4,.,TRBD1,TRBV5-4,TGTGCCAGCAGCCGGGGTGCAGGGGGCGAATTTGAAAAACTGTTTTTT,CASSRGAGGEFEKLFF
TRBJ1-4,.,.,TRBV6-6,TGTGCCAGCAACGTACTCGGGTCTGGTGAAAAACTGTTTTTT,CASNVLGSGEKLFF
TRBJ2-7,many,.,TRBV28,TGTGCCAGCACAACCACCTACGAGCAGTACTTC,CASTTTYEQYF
TRBJ2-2,.,.,TRBV25-1,TGTGCCAGCAGTGAATTCAGGTTTTGGGGATACGCCGGGGAGCTGTTTTTT,CASSEFRFWGYAGELFF
TRBJ2-5,.,TRBD1,TRBV6-6,TGTGCCAGCAGTTACACTCGGGACAGAAGACAAGAGACCCAGTACTTC,CASSYTRDRRQETQYF
TRBJ1-4,.,.,TRBV7-9,TGTGCCAGCTCGGGGGTCCAGAATGAAAAACTGTTTTTT,CASSGVQNEKLFF
TRBJ2-5,.,TRBD2,TRBV27,TGTGCCAGCGGGACTAGCGACTACCAAGAGACCCAGTACTTC,CASGTSDYQETQYF
TRBJ2-1,.,.,TRBV11-3,TGTGCCAGCAGCTTAAGTTTCAGCGCGAATGAGCAGTTCTTC,CASSLSFSANEQFF
TRBJ2-2,.,TRBD1,TRBV7-9,TGTGCCAGCAGCCACAGGGGACAGGGAATTAAGAACACCGGGGAGCTGTTTTTT,CASSHRGQGIKNTGELFF
TRBJ2-7,.,TRBD1,TRBV4-3,TGCGCCAGCAGCCAAAACACCGGGACAGGGAAGCAGTACTTC,CASSQNTGTGKQYF
TRBJ2-1,.,.,TRBV30,TGTGCCTGGAGCATCCCGAGCCCCTCCTACAATGAGCAGTTCTTC,CAWSIPSPSYNEQFF
TRBJ2-1,.,TRBD2,TRBV7-3,TGTGCCAGCAGCTCCACTAGCGGGAGACAGAATGAGCAGTTCTTC,CASSSTSGRQNEQFF
TRBJ2-7,few,.,TRBV7-3,TGTGCCAGCAGCTTAATTGAGACGTCCGAGCAGTACTTC,CASSLIETSEQYF
TRBJ2-2,.,TRBD1,TRBV5-1,TGCGCCAGCAGCGCCGGACAGGGGACCACCGGGGAGCTGTTTTTT,CASSAGQGTTGELFF
TRBJ2-2,.,TRBD1,TRBV2,TGTGCCAGCAGTGATGGGAAGGACAGGGGACCCGGGGAGCTGTTTTTT,CASSDGKDRGPGELFF